This TCR beta chain stems from a study of response to subunit inactivated influenza vaccine. Whole-study results and caveats: There was a suggestion from the authors that each seasonal influenza vaccination recruits few new T cells.

The CDR3 is 15 residues long. Per the germline V gene, CDR1 is SNHLY and CDR2 is FYNNEI. J was trimmed by 3 bases and V by 6 bases; bases with no gene match: 5. Remarks on this clonotype: The antigen is unknown.

From the RT-PCR reads, TCRdb called clonotypes with MiXCR, one entry per CDR3 protein. Among more than 250,000 distinct CDR3 sequences listed, 20% to 25% were seen once. The receptor was isolated from a man between 50 and 70 years old who received an inactivated influenza vaccine. The sample in question was PBMCs from blood, obtained 21 months after vaccination. The chain has TRBV2 and TRBJ1-5; TRBD1 matches at 10 bases. The DNA for the CDR3 is TGTGCCAGCAGAACCGGGACAGGGGTCAATCAGCCCCAGCATTTT. This sequence encodes CASRTGTGVNQPQHF.